Listed below are T cell receptor beta chains from one sample, sequenced in a study of liver allograft versus peripheral blood T cells. Each CDR3 protein gets one entry after TCRdb re-called the reads with MiXCR. The profile shows 2,000 or so distinct CDR3 sequences, around 15% of them singletons. The source is a human patient who had a liver transplant. A subset of T cells may come from the graft donor. CDR3s include the opening cysteine and the closing phenylalanine or tryptophan. The D gene is left open where the match is weak. Not every row has a clone size; where given, it reads once, few, many or a size class.

d_gene,j_gene,v_gene,abundance,CDR3nt,CDR3aa
-,TRBJ1-2,TRBV6-1,medium-sized,TGTGCCAGCAGGGGGCCACCTCCTAACTATGGCTACACCTTC,CASRGPPPNYGYTF
-,TRBJ2-7,TRBV3-1,-,TGTGCCAGCAGGGGCTCCTACGAGCAGTACTTC,CASRGSYEQYF
-,TRBJ2-2,TRBV18,medium-sized,TGTGCCAGCTCACCACGAGTGACAGCCTTGAGGACTTCAAACACCGGGGAGCTGTTTTTT,CASSPRVTALRTSNTGELFF
-,TRBJ2-7,TRBV6-2/TRBV6-3,medium-sized,TGTGCCAGCAGTTCTGCGCGCACAGGCCCCTACGAGCAGTACTTC,CASSSARTGPYEQYF
-,TRBJ2-1,TRBV29-1,medium-sized,TGCAGCGCAATGACAGTTTACAATGAGCAGTTCTTC,CSAMTVYNEQFF
-,TRBJ1-1,TRBV5-4,medium-sized,TGTGCCAGCAGCTCCAGCTACCGGGGAGCTGAAGCTTTCTTT,CASSSSYRGAEAFF
TRBD2,TRBJ2-4,TRBV12-5,-,TGTGCTAGTGGTTTGATTAGCGGGGGGGCTCAGTACTTC,CASGLISGGAQYF
-,TRBJ2-7,TRBV30,medium-sized,TGTGCCTGGAGTTCAATCTTCAGGGGGGAAGGCTACGAGCAGTACTTC,CAWSSIFRGEGYEQYF
-,TRBJ2-1,TRBV5-4,medium-sized,TGTGCCAGCAGTTCGACTCAGGGTAACAAGTTCTTC,CASSSTQGNKFF
-,TRBJ2-3,TRBV20-1,few,TGCAGTGCCTACACAGATACGCAGTATTTT,CSAYTDTQYF
TRBD2,TRBJ2-1,TRBV3-1,-,TGTGCCAGCGAAAAAGCGGGGGGGGACAAAGAGCAGTTCTTC,CASEKAGGDKEQFF
TRBD1,TRBJ2-7,TRBV11-2,-,TGTGCCAGCGGCTTTTCCCCGGGACAGACCTACGAGCGGTACTTC,CASGFSPGQTYERYF
-,TRBJ1-1,TRBV6-6,medium-sized,TGTGCCAGCAGTCTAACAGGGAGTACTGAAGCTTTCTTT,CASSLTGSTEAFF
-,TRBJ1-2,TRBV14,large,TGTGCCAGCAGCCAAAGGAGGGTGGATGGCTACACCTTC,CASSQRRVDGYTF
-,TRBJ1-1,TRBV20-1,medium-sized,TGCAGTGCAAGGGACCGAACATTCACTGAAGCTTTCTTT,CSARDRTFTEAFF
-,TRBJ2-7,TRBV20-1,medium-sized,TGCAGTGCTAGTCACTCGACCTACGAGCAGTACTTC,CSASHSTYEQYF
-,TRBJ2-7,TRBV19,medium-sized,TGTGCCAGTAGTATAGAAATGGGCGAAATCTACGAGCAGTACTTC,CASSIEMGEIYEQYF
TRBD1,TRBJ1-6,TRBV19,medium-sized,TGTGCCAGTAGTCTCAACCGGGACAGGGGATTCCCCCTCCACTTT,CASSLNRDRGFPLHF
-,TRBJ2-3,TRBV20-1,few,TGCAGTGCTAGGGCCGGGTCGAGCACGTCAGATACGCAGTATTTT,CSARAGSSTSDTQYF
-,TRBJ2-5,TRBV20-1,-,TGCAGTTACGGGACTCGGAACGGAGAGACCCAGTACTTC,CSYGTRNGETQYF
-,TRBJ2-2,TRBV5-4,-,TGTGCCAGCAGCCCGCCAGGGACCTCCAGGACCGGGGAGCTGTTTTTT,CASSPPGTSRTGELFF
TRBD1,TRBJ1-2,TRBV12-3/TRBV12-4,medium-sized,TGTGCCAGCAGCCCGGGGACAGCTTCTAACTATGGCTACACCTTC,CASSPGTASNYGYTF
TRBD1,TRBJ2-1,TRBV6-1,medium-sized,TGTGCCAGCAGTGAAGCGGTTTCCGGGACAGGGGCCGCCTACAATGAGCAGTTCTTC,CASSEAVSGTGAAYNEQFF
-,TRBJ1-4,TRBV5-3,-,TGTGCCAGACGGGGGGGTGGGGGAGAAAAACTGTTTTTT,CARRGGGGEKLFF
TRBD1,TRBJ2-7,TRBV6-1,medium-sized,TGTGCCAGCAGTCGGGACAGCTACGAGCAGTACTTC,CASSRDSYEQYF
-,TRBJ1-5,TRBV6-1,large,TGTGCCAGCAACAGCCTCCTGTCTAGCAATCAGCCCCAGCATTTT,CASNSLLSSNQPQHF
TRBD1,TRBJ2-2,TRBV25-1,medium-sized,TGTGCCAGCCGACAGGGGAGTTCCGGGGAGCTGTTTTTT,CASRQGSSGELFF
-,TRBJ1-5,TRBV30,medium-sized,TGTGCCTGGACCGACGGTAGGAACAATCAGCCCCAGCATTTT,CAWTDGRNNQPQHF
-,TRBJ1-4,TRBV20-1,large,TGCAGTGCTAGACAGGGGTTGACTGAAAAACTGTTTTTT,CSARQGLTEKLFF
-,TRBJ2-1,TRBV7-2,-,TGTGCCAGCAGCACCCGAGCAGGTGAGCAGTTCTTC,CASSTRAGEQFF
-,TRBJ1-2,TRBV20-1,medium-sized,TGCAGTGCAAGGAACGCAGCTTCTTATAACTATGGCTACACCTTC,CSARNAASYNYGYTF
-,TRBJ1-1,TRBV18,medium-sized,TGTGCCAGCTCACCATCGATAGGGAACACTGAAGCTTTCTTT,CASSPSIGNTEAFF
-,TRBJ1-2,TRBV29-1,large,TGCAGCGTGTCCGGGACTAACTATGGCTACACCTTC,CSVSGTNYGYTF
-,TRBJ1-5,TRBV2,-,TGTGTCAGCACCTATACGGGAAATCAGCCCCAGCATTTT,CVSTYTGNQPQHF
-,TRBJ2-2,TRBV11-2,-,TGTGCCAGCAGCTTCGGCTCGTCCTACACCGGGGAGCTGTTTTTT,CASSFGSSYTGELFF
TRBD2,TRBJ2-3,TRBV2,few,TGTGCCAGCAAGGCGGGGGTTAGCACAGATACGCAGTATTTT,CASKAGVSTDTQYF
-,TRBJ1-4,TRBV7-2,large,TGTGCCAGCAGCTGGGATGCAACTAATGAAAAACTGTTTTTT,CASSWDATNEKLFF
-,TRBJ1-2,TRBV11-2,medium-sized,TGTGCCAGCAGCACCCCGCGGGGGAACTATGGCTACACCTTC,CASSTPRGNYGYTF
TRBD1,TRBJ1-4,TRBV12-3/TRBV12-4,large,TGTGCCAGCAGTCCTAGTCCCGGACAGGGGAATTGGGAAAAACTGTTTTTT,CASSPSPGQGNWEKLFF
-,TRBJ1-2,TRBV6-1,-,TGTGCCAGCAGTGAAATGGACAGAGCTTATGGCTACACCTTC,CASSEMDRAYGYTF
-,TRBJ1-2,TRBV28,-,TGTGCCAGCACCAAAGCTAGCCATGGCTACACCTTC,CASTKASHGYTF
-,TRBJ1-2,TRBV7-9,medium-sized,TGTGCCAGCAGCCAGGACGGGCTTTACGGCTACACCTTC,CASSQDGLYGYTF
-,TRBJ1-6,TRBV7-3,medium-sized,TGTGCCAGCAGTTACGGACAAAAGAATTCACCCCTCCACTTT,CASSYGQKNSPLHF
TRBD1,TRBJ1-1,TRBV20-1,medium-sized,TGCAGTGCTACTTTGGCCGGCGGACAGGGATACACTGAAGCTTTCTTT,CSATLAGGQGYTEAFF
-,TRBJ1-5,TRBV6-2/TRBV6-3,-,TGTGCCAGCAGTTACTCTGGGGGGCGCGGCAATCAGCCCCAGCATTTT,CASSYSGGRGNQPQHF
-,TRBJ2-2,TRBV7-9,medium-sized,TGTGCCAGCAGCCTCTCGGGACACCGCACCGGGGAGCTGTTTTTT,CASSLSGHRTGELFF
-,TRBJ1-2,TRBV12-3/TRBV12-4,large,TGTGCCAGCAGTTTCAGGCCCCGTCCTATAGGGCAGGCCCTCTATGGCTACACCTTC,CASSFRPRPIGQALYGYTF
-,TRBJ2-5,TRBV20-1,-,TGCAGTGCTAGTGCCGATGGTCGGGAGACCCAGTACTTC,CSASADGRETQYF
-,TRBJ2-3,TRBV7-2,-,TGTGCCAGCAGCTTTTACGACACAGATACGCAGTATTTT,CASSFYDTDTQYF
-,TRBJ1-4,TRBV18,large,TGTGCCAGCTCACCAGTGAAGGGCGGGAATGAAAAACTGTTTTTT,CASSPVKGGNEKLFF
-,TRBJ1-5,TRBV19,large,TGTGCCAGTAGTATTCACGGAAGGGATCAGCCCCAGCATTTT,CASSIHGRDQPQHF
-,TRBJ1-2,TRBV19,large,TGTGCCAGTAGTTTTCTTGATGGCTATGGCTACACCTTC,CASSFLDGYGYTF